This T cell receptor beta chain was identified during a study of blood T cell repertoires in COVID-19. Germline V CDR1 and CDR2: KGHSH, LQKENI. This CDR3 contains 14 residues. Trimming removed 3 bases from V and 5 bases from J, with 13 bases in between. The authors' processing: Amplifying reference gene primers gave estimates of nucleated cell counts. The data were produced by immunoSEQ multiplex PCR, yet TCRdb's version contains in-frame clones alone and is incomplete. That table gives V, J and clone size, and the DNA gave D and trimming. The table lists fewer than 450,000 clones, more than 75% of them singletons.

Sequencing was carried out using peripheral blood. The clonotype comes from a woman aged 50 to 60 with COVID-19, enrolled during active disease. The rearrangement uses TRBV18 and TRBJ1-1; TRBD1 might be the D (5 bases). The CDR3 nucleotides read TGTGCCAGCTCACCGGGACTTGATGGGACTGAAGCTTTCTTT. This sequence encodes CASSPGLDGTEAFF.